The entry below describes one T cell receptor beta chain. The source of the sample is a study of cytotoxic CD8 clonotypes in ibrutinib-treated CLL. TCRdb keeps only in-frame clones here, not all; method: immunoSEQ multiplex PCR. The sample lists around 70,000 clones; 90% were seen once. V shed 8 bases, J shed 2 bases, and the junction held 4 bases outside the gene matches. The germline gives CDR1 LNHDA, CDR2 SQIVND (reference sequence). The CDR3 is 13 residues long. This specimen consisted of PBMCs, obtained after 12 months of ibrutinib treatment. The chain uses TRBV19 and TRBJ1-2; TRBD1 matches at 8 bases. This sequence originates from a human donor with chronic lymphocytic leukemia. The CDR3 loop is CASRGQANYGYTF. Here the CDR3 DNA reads TGTGCCAGTCGGGGACAGGCAAACTATGGCTACACCTTC.